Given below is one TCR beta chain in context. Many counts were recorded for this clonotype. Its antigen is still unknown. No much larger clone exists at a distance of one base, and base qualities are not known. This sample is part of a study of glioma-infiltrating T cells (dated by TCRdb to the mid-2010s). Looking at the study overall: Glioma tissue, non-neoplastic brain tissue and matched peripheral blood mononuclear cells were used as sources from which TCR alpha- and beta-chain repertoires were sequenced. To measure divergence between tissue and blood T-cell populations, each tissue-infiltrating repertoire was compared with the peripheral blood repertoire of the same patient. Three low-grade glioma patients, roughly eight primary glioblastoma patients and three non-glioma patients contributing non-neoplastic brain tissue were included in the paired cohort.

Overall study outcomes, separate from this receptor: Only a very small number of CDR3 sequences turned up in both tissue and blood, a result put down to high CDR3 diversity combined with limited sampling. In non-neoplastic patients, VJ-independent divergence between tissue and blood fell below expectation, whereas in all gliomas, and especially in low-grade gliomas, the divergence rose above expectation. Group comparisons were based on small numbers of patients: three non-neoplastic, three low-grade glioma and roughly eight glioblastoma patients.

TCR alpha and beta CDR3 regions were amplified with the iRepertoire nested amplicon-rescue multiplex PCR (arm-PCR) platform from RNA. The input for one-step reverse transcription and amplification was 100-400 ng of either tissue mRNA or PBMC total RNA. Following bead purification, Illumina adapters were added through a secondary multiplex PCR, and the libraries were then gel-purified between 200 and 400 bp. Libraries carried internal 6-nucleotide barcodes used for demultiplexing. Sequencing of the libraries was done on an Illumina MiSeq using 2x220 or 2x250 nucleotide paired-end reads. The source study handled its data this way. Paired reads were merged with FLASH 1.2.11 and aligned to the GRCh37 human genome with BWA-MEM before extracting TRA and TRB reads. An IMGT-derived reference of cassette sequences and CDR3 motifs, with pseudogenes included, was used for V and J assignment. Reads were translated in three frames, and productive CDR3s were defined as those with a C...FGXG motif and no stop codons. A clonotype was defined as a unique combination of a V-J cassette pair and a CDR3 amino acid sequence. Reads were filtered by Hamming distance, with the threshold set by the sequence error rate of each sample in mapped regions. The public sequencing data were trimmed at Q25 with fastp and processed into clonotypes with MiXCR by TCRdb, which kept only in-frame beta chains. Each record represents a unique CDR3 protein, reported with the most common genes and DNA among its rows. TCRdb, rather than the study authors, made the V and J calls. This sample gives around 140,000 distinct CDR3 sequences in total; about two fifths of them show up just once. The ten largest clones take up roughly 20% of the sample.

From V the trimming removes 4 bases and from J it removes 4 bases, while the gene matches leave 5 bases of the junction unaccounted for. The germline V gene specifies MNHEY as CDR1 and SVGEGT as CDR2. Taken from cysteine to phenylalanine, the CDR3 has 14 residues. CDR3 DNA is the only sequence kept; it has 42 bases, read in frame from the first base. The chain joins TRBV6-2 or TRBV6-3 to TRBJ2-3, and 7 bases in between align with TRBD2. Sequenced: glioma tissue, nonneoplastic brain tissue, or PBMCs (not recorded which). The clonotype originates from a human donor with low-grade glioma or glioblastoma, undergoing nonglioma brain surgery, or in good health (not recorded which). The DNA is TGTGCCAGCAGTTCCGGGACTACCTCAGATACGCAGTATTTT. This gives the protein CASSSGTTSDTQYF.